This TCR beta chain was recovered during a study of blood T cell repertoires in COVID-19. Turning to the study itself: Sites across the United States, Italy and Spain contributed samples from acute and convalescent COVID-19. T cells, B-cell-depleted T cells, or PBMCs supplied cDNA or gDNA.

The trim removed 3 bases at V and 4 bases at J, leaving 9 bases unmatched. CDR3 length: 16 residues. Germline CDR1 reads SGHTA; CDR2 reads FQGNSA. Source study methods: Researchers report that nucleated cell counts were estimated from reference gene primer amplification. This table comes from immunoSEQ multiplex PCR, and its TCRdb copy is limited to in-frame clones, with some not included. V, J and clone size were drawn from that table, and D and trimming were deduced from the DNA. The sample consists of 90,000 to 120,000 clones, 70% to 90% of them appearing once. This chain uses TRBV7-2 with TRBJ2-5; 9 positions agree with TRBD1. The sample taken for sequencing was peripheral blood. The receptor was isolated from a man in his forties or fifties with active or convalescent COVID-19. CDR3 nucleotides: TGTGCCAGCAGCTTGGGAGGACAGGGGCCGCGAGAGACCCAGTACTTC. Translating it yields CASSLGGQGPRETQYF.